This T cell receptor (beta chain) was observed in a study of shared clonotypes between healthy human individuals. Study-wide background: The people who gave samples were a couple of women and a few men aged 18 to 49.

The CDR3 runs to 15 residues. Trimming took off 4 bases at V and 0 bases at J, with 13 bases between the two ends. Germline V lookup: CDR1 MDHEN, CDR2 SYDVKM. To make CD8 memory, CD45RO+ cells were put together with CCR7-negative CD45RA+ TemRA cells. It was 200 to 250 ng DNA, 33,000 or so T cell genomes, that sorted-subset replicate PCRs used. Method: immunoSEQ multiplex PCR; TCRdb's copy keeps in-frame clones and lacks some. The data hold roughly 110,000 clones, with 55% to 70% observed a single time. This clonotype originated in a woman in her twenties or thirties in good health. This chain joins TRBV28 and TRBJ2-7; D is possibly TRBD1 (5 bases). Input material: memory CD8+ T cells sorted from blood. As for subset: CD45RO+ cells pooled with CCR7-negative TemRA cells. The CDR3 protein is CASSSTPDSSYEQYF. Here the CDR3 DNA reads TGTGCCAGCAGTTCTACGCCAGACAGCTCCTACGAGCAGTACTTC.